A selection of T cell receptor beta chains follows, all from one sample in a study of blood T cells in healthy people across ages. TCRdb redid the calling of the 5' RACE reads with MiXCR, one entry per CDR3 protein. The repertoire has 1.5 million to 2 million distinct CDR3 sequences, approximately 40% of them found once; the top ten carry 20% to 25%. The sequencing input was blood. These receptors were collected from a human donor in good health. CDR3s include the opening cysteine and the closing phenylalanine or tryptophan. Each record gives: J gene, V gene, D gene, clone size, CDR3 protein, CDR3 DNA. The D gene is left open where the match is weak. Where a row states a size, it is once, few, many or the class of an expanded clone; other rows omit it.

TRBJ1-5 | TRBV5-1 | TRBD1 | once | CASSSGQGWDQPQHF | TGCGCCAGCAGCTCAGGACAGGGGTGGGATCAGCCCCAGCATTTT
TRBJ2-4 | TRBV3-1 | NA | once | CASSQHLGLAKNIQYF | TGTGCCAGCAGCCAGCACCTCGGACTAGCCAAAAACATTCAGTACTTC
TRBJ2-1 | TRBV7-2 | NA | NA | CASSVEALSYNEQFF | TGTGCCAGCAGCGTCGAGGCCCTCTCCTACAATGAGCAGTTCTTC
TRBJ2-5 | TRBV20-1 | TRBD2 | many | CSASPGTSKPQETQYF | TGCAGTGCTAGTCCCGGGACTAGCAAACCTCAAGAGACCCAGTACTTC
TRBJ2-3 | TRBV6-1 | NA | few | CASSVSNGADTQYF | TGTGCCAGCAGTGTCAGTAACGGGGCCGATACGCAGTATTTT
TRBJ2-3 | TRBV7-3 | TRBD2 | few | CAGSSGTSGADTQYF | TGTGCCGGCAGCTCAGGGACTAGTGGTGCAGATACGCAGTATTTT
TRBJ2-1 | TRBV7-9 | TRBD2 | few | CASSSGTSGGALFF | TGTGCCAGCAGCTCCGGGACTAGCGGGGGGGCTCTGTTCTTC
TRBJ2-1 | TRBV7-6 | TRBD2 | many | CASNTPKASGGEQFF | TGTGCCAGCAACACCCCCAAGGCTAGCGGGGGGGAGCAGTTCTTC
TRBJ2-3 | TRBV7-3 | NA | NA | CASSLTGVDTRYF | TGTGCCAGCAGCTTAACAGGGGTGGATACGCGGTATTTT
TRBJ1-1 | TRBV12-5 | NA | once | CASGFSSGLRGTEAFF | TGTGCTAGTGGTTTTAGTTCAGGGCTCCGGGGCACTGAAGCTTTCTTT
TRBJ2-1 | TRBV27 | TRBD1 | NA | CASSPYQGAKSYNEQFF | TGTGCCAGCAGTCCTTACCAGGGGGCTAAATCCTACAATGAGCAGTTCTTC
TRBJ2-7 | TRBV6-2/TRBV6-3 | TRBD2 | NA | CASRTRTSGSYEQYF | TGTGCCAGCAGAACCCGGACTAGCGGCTCATACGAGCAGTACTTC
TRBJ2-2 | TRBV5-5 | NA | few | CASSLGGPLTGELFF | TGTGCCAGCAGCTTAGGGGGACCCCTCACCGGGGAGCTGTTTTTT
TRBJ2-5 | TRBV9 | NA | NA | CASSVDPGPGETQYF | TGTGCCAGCAGCGTAGATCCGGGGCCTGGGGAGACCCAGTACTTC
TRBJ2-3 | TRBV7-9 | NA | few | CASSYPGRQAVTDTQYF | TGTGCCAGCAGCTATCCCGGACGACAGGCGGTAACAGATACGCAGTATTTT
TRBJ1-2 | TRBV6-2/TRBV6-3 | NA | NA | CASRDRPGGYTF | TGTGCCAGCAGGGACCGACCGGGCGGCTACACCTTC
TRBJ1-4 | TRBV29-1 | NA | NA | CSVGGKTNEKLFF | TGCAGCGTTGGGGGCAAAACTAATGAAAAACTGTTTTTT
TRBJ1-6 | TRBV15 | NA | NA | CATSSRSSYNSPLHF | TGTGCCACCAGCAGCCGGAGCTCCTATAATTCACCCCTCCACTTT
TRBJ1-1 | TRBV29-1 | NA | NA | CSGVAERTEAFF | TGCAGCGGCGTAGCCGAGCGCACTGAAGCTTTCTTT
TRBJ2-7 | TRBV9 | NA | NA | CASSPLGTSYEQYF | TGTGCCAGCAGCCCGTTGGGTACCTCCTACGAGCAGTACTTC
TRBJ1-2 | TRBV3-1 | TRBD1 | NA | CASSRGQGAVGYGYTF | TGTGCCAGCAGCCGTGGACAGGGGGCGGTCGGCTATGGCTACACCTTC
TRBJ2-5 | TRBV7-9 | NA | NA | CASSTPGSHWGTQYF | TGTGCCAGCAGCACACCCGGGAGCCACTGGGGGACCCAGTACTTC
TRBJ2-7 | TRBV29-1 | TRBD1 | NA | CSVGGQDYEQYF | TGCAGCGTTGGGGGACAGGACTACGAGCAGTACTTC
TRBJ2-3 | TRBV20-1 | NA | NA | CSAREAIRADTQYF | TGCAGTGCTAGAGAAGCCATAAGGGCAGATACGCAGTATTTT
TRBJ2-5 | TRBV11-1 | NA | few | CASSPDIRRTQYF | TGTGCCAGCAGCCCTGACATAAGAAGGACCCAGTACTTC
TRBJ2-7 | TRBV20-1 | NA | NA | CSAMDRTDEQYF | TGCAGTGCTATGGACAGAACCGACGAGCAGTACTTC
TRBJ2-6 | TRBV20-1 | NA | NA | CSAGSAGANVLTF | TGCAGTGCGGGGTCTGCTGGGGCCAACGTCCTGACTTTC
TRBJ2-4 | TRBV21-1 | NA | NA | CASSGSARNNEQYF | TGTGCCAGCAGCGGCAGCGCCAGGAACAATGAGCAGTACTTC
TRBJ2-7 | TRBV29-1 | TRBD1 | few | CSAISRGQVSSYEQYF | TGCAGCGCAATCTCAAGGGGGCAGGTCAGCTCCTACGAGCAGTACTTC
TRBJ2-1 | TRBV6-4 | NA | NA | CASSDRGGAYNEQFF | TGTGCCAGCAGTGACCGAGGGGGGGCCTACAATGAGCAGTTCTTC
TRBJ1-2 | TRBV28 | TRBD1 | many | CASSLRDRYYGYTF | TGTGCCAGCAGTTTACGGGACAGATACTATGGCTACACCTTC
TRBJ2-2 | TRBV10-3 | NA | NA | CATSSWELNTGELFF | TGTGCCACCTCGAGCTGGGAATTAAACACCGGGGAGCTGTTTTTT
TRBJ2-6 | TRBV7-2 | NA | NA | CASSLPGLARSGANVLTF | TGTGCCAGCAGCTTGCCAGGCCTGGCGAGGAGTGGGGCCAACGTCCTGACTTTC
TRBJ2-1 | TRBV2 | NA | NA | CASGGQEGFNEQFF | TGTGCCAGCGGTGGACAGGAGGGTTTCAATGAGCAGTTCTTC
TRBJ2-1 | TRBV30 | TRBD2 | few | CAWSNSGGANEQFF | TGTGCCTGGAGTAATAGCGGGGGGGCGAATGAGCAGTTCTTC
TRBJ2-1 | TRBV6-6 | TRBD2 | few | CASSGTSGGAIEQFF | TGTGCCAGCAGTGGGACTAGCGGGGGGGCGATTGAGCAGTTCTTC
TRBJ2-5 | TRBV5-1 | TRBD2 | NA | CASSFGGAVQETQYF | TGTGCCAGCAGCTTCGGGGGGGCCGTACAAGAGACCCAGTACTTC
TRBJ2-7 | TRBV28 | NA | few | CASTDSFSYEQYF | TGTGCCAGCACCGACAGCTTCTCCTACGAGCAGTACTTC
TRBJ2-4 | TRBV5-1 | NA | many | CASSLAPHQNIQYF | TGCGCCAGCAGCCTAGCGCCCCACCAAAACATTCAGTACTTC
TRBJ1-2 | TRBV9 | NA | NA | CASSATKGQLPNGYTF | TGTGCCAGCAGTGCAACCAAAGGACAGCTGCCCAATGGCTACACCTTC
TRBJ1-1 | TRBV4-2 | NA | NA | CASSQVYVTNNTEAFF | TGTGCCAGCAGCCAAGTATATGTCACGAATAACACTGAAGCTTTCTTT